These 29 T cell receptor beta chains originate from one sample sequenced in a study of blood T cell repertoires in COVID-19. Profiled with immunoSEQ multiplex PCR; TCRdb holds only in-frame clones, not every one. Here the sample spans 310,000 or so clones, approximately 88% being singletons. The sequenced sample was PBMCs or T cells enriched from blood (not recorded which). The receptors were gathered from a woman aged 35 to 49 who had recovered from COVID-19.

This clone was recorded a few times. The chain recombines TRBV5-4 with TRBJ1-1, with D possibly matching TRBD1 (6 bases). Germline assignment: CDR1 SGHNT and CDR2 YYREEE (reference sequence). This CDR3 region has 16 residues. V gave up 4 bases and J gave up 7 bases, with 23 bases separating them. This CDR3 is CASSPGGNRGRNEAFF. The CDR3 DNA reads as TGTGCCAGCAGCCCGGGGGGAAACCGGGGGCGCAATGAAGCTTTCTTT.

The J gene is TRBJ1-4, the V gene TRBV29-1, with 7 bases that match TRBD1. The CDR3 is 14 residues long. The germline gives CDR1 SQVTM, CDR2 ANQGSEA. Germline trimming cut 6 bases from V and 5 bases from J; bases unmatched to any gene: 9. CDR3 protein: CSVTDRVQNEKLFF. In DNA form, the CDR3 reads TGCAGCGTGACCGACAGGGTTCAGAATGAAAAACTGTTTTTT.

This chain links TRBV7-2 with TRBJ1-5; 7 bases are a match to TRBD1. The CDR3 is 13 residues long. The V segment lost 5 bases and the J segment 4 bases; nucleotides outside the gene matches: 2. The germline CDR1 and CDR2 sequences are SGHTA and FQGNSA. CDR3 amino acids: CASSPRGNQPQHF. The CDR3 nucleotides are TGTGCCAGCAGCCCCAGGGGGAATCAGCCCCAGCATTTT.

V gene TRBV30 combines with J gene TRBJ2-2, with 10 nucleotides matching TRBD2. Germline-derived CDR1 and CDR2 are GTSNPN and SVGIG (reference sequence). Trimming took 8 bases from V and 5 from J; bases not matched to a gene: 23. The CDR3 consists of 19 residues. The CDR3 reads CAGPRRRASGREWTGELFF. CDR3 sequence (DNA): TGTGCCGGCCCGAGGAGAAGGGCTAGCGGGAGAGAATGGACCGGGGAGCTGTTTTTT. Supplemented by reference TRBV30 and TRBJ2-2, the full variable domain reads SQTIHQWPATLVQPVGSPLSLECTVEGTSNPNLYWYRQAAGRGLQLLFYSVGIGQISSEVPQNLSASRPQDRQFILSSKKLLLSDSGFYLCAGPRRRASGREWTGELFFGEGSRLTVL.

This clone appeared a single time. The chain couples TRBV7-9 to TRBJ2-3, with a possible D match to TRBD2 (5 bases). The germline CDR1 and CDR2 sequences are SEHNR and FQNEAQ (reference sequence). Trimming removed 1 base at V and 7 bases at J, with 15 bases between. The CDR3 contains 15 residues. CDR3 nucleotide sequence: TGTGCCAGCAGCTTAGGGTCGGGGATTAGGTATACGCAGTATTTT. Protein sequence: CASSLGSGIRYTQYF.

The table lists this clone with a count of one. V gene TRBV9 combines with J gene TRBJ2-5; 8 nucleotides line up with TRBD2. The CDR3 contains 15 residues. Germline V gene sequence: CDR1 SGDLS, CDR2 YYNGEE. Unmatched junction bases numbered 8, after V lost 3 bases and J lost 4 bases. The CDR3 spells CASSESGREGETQYF. CDR3 coding DNA: TGTGCCAGCAGCGAGAGCGGGAGAGAAGGAGAGACCCAGTACTTC.

In its sample, this clone was seen once. The chain combines TRBV11-2 with TRBJ2-5; no reliable D call. This CDR3 is 14 amino acids long. Germline V CDR1 and CDR2: SGHAT, FQNNGV. V lost 5 bases to trimming and J lost 4 bases, with 14 bases between them. DNA for the CDR3: TGTGCCAGCAGCCCCACATTGCGGAGAGAGACCCAGTACTTC. This encodes CASSPTLRRETQYF.

The genes are TRBV7-8 and TRBJ2-1; TRBD2 matches at 11 bases. V was clipped by 3 bases and J by 4 bases; unmatched bases: 8. The CDR3 loop spans 17 amino acids. Germline V gene lookup returns CDR1 SGHVS and CDR2 FQNEAQ. The CDR3 nucleotides are TGTGCCAGCAGCTTTCTCCCTAGCGGGAGGATGTACAATGAGCAGTTCTTC. Its translation: CASSFLPSGRMYNEQFF.

The CDR3 coding sequence is TGTGCCAGCAGCTTATCCCCCCTGGAGGGCGCTGGAAACACCATATATTTT. As protein: CASSLSPLEGAGNTIYF. The rearrangement joins TRBV7-2 to TRBJ1-3; no definite D call. Trimming removed 2 bases from V and 2 bases from J, with 16 bases in between. The germline V gene encodes CDR1 SGHTA and CDR2 FQGNSA. This CDR3 is 17 amino acids long.

J is TRBJ1-6 and V is TRBV24-1; D is undetermined. Trimming stripped 8 bases from V and 9 bases from J, with 16 bases between. The germline V gene has CDR1 KGHDR and CDR2 SFDVKD. The CDR3 is made up of 14 amino acids. The CDR3 region has the DNA TGTGCCACCACCTTATTTACAATAACTTCACCCCTCCACTTT. It translates to CATTLFTITSPLHF.

V gene TRBV6-2 or TRBV6-3 combines with J gene TRBJ2-1; TRBD2 matches 7 bases. CDR1 is MNHEY and CDR2 is SVGEGT in the germline V gene. The CDR3 sequence is 14 residues long. J was trimmed by 5 bases and V by 2 bases; bases with no gene match: 3. CDR3 region: CASSYKAGNNEQFF. CDR3 DNA sequence: TGTGCCAGCAGTTACAAAGCGGGGAACAATGAGCAGTTCTTC.

V and J are TRBV6-5 and TRBJ1-4; TRBD1 agrees at 9 bases. The trim removed 6 bases at V and 7 bases at J, leaving 9 bases unmatched. CDR1 and CDR2 from the germline V gene are MNHEY and SVGAGI. The CDR3 consists of 15 residues. CDR3 sequence (DNA): TGTGCCAGCAGGGCAACCGGGACAGGGACTGAAAAACTGTTTTTT. Translating gives CASRATGTGTEKLFF.

The rearrangement links TRBV5-4 to TRBJ2-6; TRBD1 might be the D (6 bases). CDR3 length equals 16 residues. Looked up from germline, CDR1 is SGHNT and CDR2 is YYREEE (reference sequence). V lost 2 bases and J 1 base, leaving 10 bases between the germline ends. The CDR3 bases are TGTGCCAGCAGCTTTGGGGGCCCATCTGGGGCCAACGTCCTGACTTTC. Translating gives CASSFGGPSGANVLTF.

This clone was found once. The rearrangement uses TRBV30 and TRBJ1-1, with D perhaps matching TRBD1 (6 bases). The V end lost 1 base, the J end lost 3 bases, and 15 bases lay between the germline ends. CDR3 length: 15 residues. Germline V gene data show CDR1 as GTSNPN and CDR2 as SVGIG (reference sequence). The CDR3 loop reads CAWSGLGGPDTEAFF. The CDR3 DNA sequence: TGTGCCTGGAGTGGTCTGGGGGGGCCCGACACTGAAGCTTTCTTT.

The chain uses TRBV7-6 and TRBJ2-1, with 7 nucleotides matching TRBD1. This CDR3 spans 16 amino acids. V dropped 1 base and J dropped 3; count of bases not matched to a gene: 6. CDR1 SGHVS and CDR2 FNYEAQ come from the germline V gene. The CDR3: CASSLGGGGHYNEQFF. In nucleotides, the CDR3 is TGTGCCAGCAGCTTAGGAGGGGGCGGGCACTACAATGAGCAGTTCTTC.

This chain uses TRBV7-8 with TRBJ2-3, with 8 nucleotides matching TRBD2. Germline assignment: CDR1 SGHVS and CDR2 FQNEAQ. This CDR3 has 15 residues. Trimming took 2 bases from V and 6 from J; bases not matched to a gene: 7. CDR3: CASSLIAGRGDTQYF. CDR3 nucleotides: TGTGCCAGCAGCTTAATAGCGGGAAGGGGGGATACGCAGTATTTT.

This clone was picked up a small number of times. The rearrangement joins TRBV20-1 to TRBJ1-4, with 8 bases lining up with TRBD1. CDR3 length: 13 residues. V was clipped by 3 bases and J by 7 bases; unmatched bases: 4. Germline V gives CDR1 DFQATT, CDR2 SNEGSKA (reference sequence). CDR3 bases: TGCAGTGCTAGTCAGGGGGCGGCTGAAAAACTGTTTTTT. Translation gives CSASQGAAEKLFF.

The genes are TRBV5-6 and TRBJ1-5; 7 bases align to TRBD1. The CDR3 sequence is 17 residues long. The germline V gene has CDR1 SGHDT and CDR2 YYEEEE. Germline trimming cut 2 bases from V and 5 bases from J; bases unmatched to any gene: 13. The CDR3 protein is CASSFGLGTEMDQPQHF. CDR3 sequence (DNA): TGTGCCAGCAGCTTTGGGCTAGGGACAGAAATGGATCAGCCCCAGCATTTT.

The chain is built from TRBV29-1 and TRBJ1-2, with TRBD1 matching 8 bases. Trimming cost V 4 bases and J 5 bases; bases outside gene matches: 9. The CDR3 length is 14 residues. CDR1 and CDR2 from the germline V gene are SQVTM and ANQGSEA. The CDR3, as DNA: TGCAGCGTTGGGGGGACAGGAGATCCATATGGCTACACCTTC. It yields the protein CSVGGTGDPYGYTF.

The chain uses TRBV24-1 and TRBJ2-1; tentatively, D is TRBD2 (6 bases). The V gene lost 5 bases and the J gene lost 5 bases, with 21 bases spanning the gap. CDR3 length equals 17 residues. Per germline, CDR1 KGHDR and CDR2 SFDVKD. CDR3 sequence reads: CATSVSGSGRPNNEQFF. For the CDR3, the DNA is TGTGCCACCAGTGTCTCTGGGTCGGGGAGGCCCAACAATGAGCAGTTCTTC.

This clone has more than one count but fewer than ten. The rearrangement joins TRBV7-2 to TRBJ2-1; 8 bases map to TRBD2. This CDR3 has 12 residues. CDR1 SGHTA and CDR2 FQGNSA come from the germline V gene. The junction had 3 bases not matched to a gene; V was cut back by 6 bases and J by 8 bases. The CDR3 loop is CASSREGDEQFF. For the CDR3, the DNA is TGTGCCAGCAGTCGGGAGGGCGATGAGCAGTTCTTC.

V usage is TRBV7-2 and J usage is TRBJ2-1; 13 nucleotides agree with TRBD2. The V gene's germline CDR1 is SGHTA and CDR2 FQGNSA. V was clipped by 7 bases and J by 2 bases; unmatched bases: 8. The CDR3 runs to 17 residues. The CDR3: CASIWTSGSSTYNEQFF. The CDR3 region has the DNA TGTGCCAGCATCTGGACTAGCGGGAGTAGCACCTACAATGAGCAGTTCTTC.

V is TRBV24-1 and J is TRBJ1-5; no clear D. CDR1 and CDR2 (germline): KGHDR, SFDVKD. This CDR3 spans 12 amino acids. The V gene lost 4 bases and the J gene lost 5 bases, with 5 bases spanning the gap. CDR3 protein: CATSDADQPQHF. CDR3 DNA: TGTGCCACCAGTGACGCGGATCAGCCCCAGCATTTT.

As concerns this clone: The junction departs from germline at one end; a sequencing error may be responsible. The chain combines TRBV7-7 with TRBJ2-7; tentative D call: TRBD2 (6 bases). Germline CDR1 and CDR2: SSHAT and FNYEAQ (reference sequence). This CDR3 spans 15 amino acids. CDR3: CASSLGDGRQYEQYF. The CDR3 nucleotides are TGTGCTAGCAGCTTAGGTGACGGGAGACAGTACGAGCAGTACTTC.

V is TRBV7-8 and J is TRBJ1-2; tentatively, D is TRBD1 (5 bases). CDR3 length: 13 amino acids. The V end was cut by 5 bases, the J end by 8 bases, with 15 bases between. Looked up from germline, CDR1 is SGHVS and CDR2 is FQNEAQ. CDR3 nucleotide sequence: TGTGCCAGCAGCGCTGTCGGTAGGGGCGGCTACACCTTC. This sequence encodes CASSAVGRGGYTF.

The chain couples TRBV6-2 or TRBV6-3 to TRBJ2-7; D is perhaps TRBD2 (5 bases). Trimming left V 2 bases short and J 2 bases short, with 16 bases between. This CDR3 has 16 amino acids. Germline CDR1 MNHEY, CDR2 SVGEGT. The CDR3 is CASSYPRGSGPYEQYF. Written as DNA, the CDR3 is TGTGCCAGCAGTTACCCCCGAGGGAGCGGTCCCTACGAGCAGTACTTC.

This clone was picked up one time. The chain carries TRBV28 and TRBJ1-4, with 8 bases lining up with TRBD1. V lost 2 bases, J lost 1 base, and 6 bases stayed unmatched. CDR3 length: 17 amino acids. Germline lookup yields CDR1 MDHEN and CDR2 SYDVKM. For the CDR3, the DNA is TGTGCCAGCAGTTTAGTAAGCAGGGGGCGAACTAATGAAAAACTGTTTTTT. It codes for CASSLVSRGRTNEKLFF.

This clone was recorded once. This chain joins TRBV28 and TRBJ2-2; 7 bases fit TRBD1. Germline-derived CDR1 and CDR2 are MDHEN and SYDVKM. The CDR3 is 15 residues long. The trim removed 2 bases at V and 5 bases at J, leaving 5 bases unmatched. The CDR3 DNA reads TGTGCCAGCAGTTTAGGTGACAGGGTGACCGGGGAGCTGTTTTTT. Its translation: CASSLGDRVTGELFF.

J is TRBJ2-3 and V is TRBV27; tentatively, D is TRBD1 (6 bases). V lost 0 bases, J lost 7 bases, and 14 bases lay in between. There are 15 residues in the CDR3. Germline V gene lookup returns CDR1 MNHEY and CDR2 SMNVEV (reference sequence). As DNA, the CDR3 is TGTGCCAGCAGTTTATCGCGACAGGCTGGAAATACGCAGTATTTT. The encoded protein is CASSLSRQAGNTQYF.